Following are 17 T cell receptor beta chains from one sample sequenced in a study of T cells in Graves' hyperthyroidism and ophthalmopathy. The investigators amplified TCR beta CDR3 regions from RNA transcripts. RT-PCR in the first round (using the HTBI primer set) targeted the TCR CDR3. TCRdb analysed the multiplex PCR reads with MiXCR anew, one entry per CDR3 protein. The sample has about 200,000 distinct CDR3 sequences, roughly 18% seen once. Specimen: blood. The source is a man between 50 and 59 years old with Graves' hyperthyroidism.

CDR3 in amino acids: CASSEGTSGFYEQYF. In nucleotides, the CDR3 is TGTGCCAGCAGCGAAGGGACTAGCGGGTTCTACGAGCAGTACTTC. The V and J genes are TRBV5-6 and TRBJ2-7; 12 positions agree with TRBD2. Germline trimming cut 4 bases from V and 3 bases from J; bases unmatched to any gene: 5. The germline V gene encodes CDR1 SGHDT and CDR2 YYEEEE. The CDR3 extends over 15 amino acids.

The chain joins TRBV3-1 to TRBJ1-5, with 8 bases identical to TRBD1. The V gene end was trimmed by 1 base and the J gene end by 2 bases; junction bases not matched to a gene: 1. Germline lookup yields CDR1 LGHDT and CDR2 YNNKEL (reference sequence). The CDR3 is 15 amino acids. In DNA form, the CDR3 reads TGTGCCAGCAGCCAAGGGACAGGGCGCAATCAGCCCCAGCATTTT. Protein product: CASSQGTGRNQPQHF. The variable domain in full, with the rest retrieved from reference TRBV3-1 and TRBJ1-5, is DTAVSQTPKYLVTQMGNDKSIKCEQNLGHDTMYWYKQDSKKFLKIMFSYNNKELIINETVPNRFSPKSPDKAHLNLHINSLELGDSAVYFCASSQGTGRNQPQHFGDGTRLSIL.

This clonotype has at least ten counts. This sequence joins TRBV27 and TRBJ2-3; TRBD2 aligns across 11 bases. The CDR3 sequence is 15 residues long. J was trimmed by 4 bases and V by 5 bases; bases with no gene match: 5. CDR1 is MNHEY, CDR2 SMNVEV, per germline (reference sequence). CDR3 protein: CASSIAGGRPDTQYF. CDR3 nucleotides: TGTGCCAGCAGTATAGCGGGAGGGAGGCCAGATACGCAGTATTTT.

The CDR3 loop reads CSARLVYNEQFF. CDR3 sequence (DNA): TGCAGCGCCCGACTAGTTTACAATGAGCAGTTCTTC. The rearrangement uses TRBV29-1 and TRBJ2-1; TRBD2 might be the D (6 bases). The CDR3 extends over 12 amino acids. Germline lookup yields CDR1 SQVTM and CDR2 ANQGSEA. V was cut by 7 bases and J by 4 bases, with 11 bases left in between.

The sample holds a few counts of this clonotype. The V gene is TRBV6-1, the J gene TRBJ1-5; 7 bases agree with TRBD1. Trimming at V came to 0 bases and at J to 10 bases, leaving 12 bases not matched to a gene. CDR1 and CDR2 from the germline V gene are MNHNS and SASEGT. The CDR3 is made up of 16 amino acids. The CDR3 reads CASSEAATGLAAPQHF. The CDR3 DNA reads TGTGCCAGCAGTGAAGCTGCGACAGGGTTGGCCGCACCCCAGCATTTT.

The chain recombines TRBV28 with TRBJ2-3, with D possibly being TRBD2 (6 bases). The ends were cut back, 3 bases at V and 10 bases at J, with 11 bases in the middle. The CDR3 spans 12 residues. CDR1 is MDHEN and CDR2 is SYDVKM in the germline V gene. The DNA of the CDR3 is TGTGCCAGCAGTTTCCGACGGAGGGCGCAGTATTTT. Protein: CASSFRRRAQYF.

The chain combines TRBV4-2 with TRBJ2-2; 12 bases map to TRBD2. The germline V gene has CDR1 LGHNA and CDR2 YNFKEQ. V trimming: 4 bases; J trimming: 7 bases; junction bases outside the gene matches: 10. This CDR3 has 17 residues. The chain's CDR3 is CASSLEGLAGGVGELFF. CDR3 nucleotide sequence: TGTGCCAGCAGCCTAGAGGGGCTAGCGGGGGGGGTCGGGGAGCTGTTTTTT.

The rearrangement joins TRBV7-9 to TRBJ1-2, with a tentative D call TRBD1 (6 bases). V was cut by 7 bases and J by 8 bases, with 14 bases left in between. Germline V gene lookup returns CDR1 SEHNR and CDR2 FQNEAQ (reference sequence). This CDR3 spans 12 amino acids. CDR3 residues: CASKPGAGGYTF. CDR3 nucleotide sequence: TGTGCCAGCAAACCGGGGGCGGGAGGCTACACCTTC.

This clonotype was recorded at least ten times. This chain joins TRBV11-2 and TRBJ2-5; D is unresolved. Germline CDR1 and CDR2: SGHAT and FQNNGV. The CDR3 has 10 residues. V lost 5 bases and J 2 bases, leaving 0 bases between the germline ends. CDR3 protein: CASSQETQYF. CDR3 nucleotide sequence: TGTGCCAGCAGCCAAGAGACCCAGTACTTC.

In its sample, this clonotype was seen many times. The chain links TRBV6-1 to TRBJ1-2; 8 nucleotides line up with TRBD1. Germline CDR1 is MNHNS and CDR2 is SASEGT. The trim removed 5 bases at V and 3 bases at J, leaving 5 bases unmatched. CDR3 size: 14 residues. CDR3 coding DNA: TGTGCCAGCAGTCTGCGGACAGGGTACTATGGCTACACCTTC. Its translation is CASSLRTGYYGYTF.

This clonotype appeared many times. V is TRBV12-3 or TRBV12-4 and J is TRBJ2-3, with D tentatively TRBD2 (6 bases). V dropped 6 bases and J dropped 3 bases, with 10 bases sitting between them. This CDR3 comprises 13 residues. CDR3 nucleotides: TGTGCCAGCAGAGACGGGAGTACAGATACGCAGTATTTT. Translated, it gives CASRDGSTDTQYF.

In its sample, this clonotype was seen many times. The chain couples TRBV28 to TRBJ2-3; D remains unclear. Per the germline V gene, CDR1 is MDHEN and CDR2 is SYDVKM. The CDR3 is 15 residues long. Deletions cut 8 bases from V and 2 bases from J, with 17 bases between. The CDR3 loop is CASLKPARNTDTQYF. DNA of the CDR3: TGTGCCAGCCTAAAGCCGGCGAGGAACACAGATACGCAGTATTTT.

This clonotype was recorded many times. The chain employs TRBV6-2 or TRBV6-3 and TRBJ2-1; TRBD1 agrees at 7 bases. Trimming took 4 bases from V and 9 from J; bases not matched to a gene: 12. The V gene's germline CDR1 is MNHEY and CDR2 SVGEGT. The CDR3 is made up of 15 amino acids. The CDR3 DNA is TGTGCCAGCAGTTTTAACAGGGGACCAAAGGTTGAGCAGTTCTTC. It encodes CASSFNRGPKVEQFF.

A few counts support this clonotype. This sequence joins TRBV27 and TRBJ2-2, with 8 bases that match TRBD1. V lost 4 bases and J lost 10; bases outside the gene matches: 8. CDR1 MNHEY and CDR2 SMNVEV come from the germline V gene (reference sequence). There are 14 residues in the CDR3. CDR3 protein: CASSWGQGAPELFF. The CDR3, as DNA: TGTGCCAGCAGTTGGGGGCAGGGGGCCCCGGAGCTGTTTTTT.

This chain connects TRBV10-1 to TRBJ2-1, with 7 bases matching TRBD2. The V gene's germline CDR1 is WNHNN and CDR2 SYGVQD (reference sequence). Unmatched junction bases numbered 11, after V lost 3 bases and J lost 9 bases. The CDR3 has 15 amino acids. DNA for the CDR3: TGCGCCAGCAGTGAAAATCCAGCGGGGAATGGTGAGCAGTTCTTC. Translating it yields CASSENPAGNGEQFF.

The table lists this clonotype with many counts. J is TRBJ2-3 and V is TRBV28; tentative D call: TRBD2 (6 bases). V lost 5 bases and J 5 bases, leaving 14 bases between the germline ends. CDR1 is MDHEN and CDR2 is SYDVKM in the germline V gene. CDR3 size: 14 residues. This CDR3 is CASSDGGTLDTQYF. The CDR3 region has the DNA TGTGCCAGCAGTGATGGCGGGACCTTAGATACGCAGTATTTT.

A word on this clonotype: It may be a read error: a sequence one base away is much more abundant. This chain joins TRBV7-3 and TRBJ2-7, with 7 bases fitting TRBD1. Trimming cost V 4 bases and J 0 bases; bases outside gene matches: 6. CDR1 and CDR2 from the germline V gene are SGHTA and FQGTGA. The CDR3 totals 15 residues. CDR3 residues: CASSSYTGVSYEQYF. The DNA for the CDR3 is TGTGCCAGCAGCTCATACACAGGGGTCTCCTACGAGCAGTACTTC.